These 28 T cell receptor beta chains were sequenced from one sample in a study of blood T cells in healthy people across ages. Primed by a sample-barcoded 5' primer and a J-beta primer mix, a second PCR proceeded for roughly 6 to 12 cycles. MiXCR was run by TCRdb on the 5' RACE reads, yielding one entry per CDR3 protein. The data show around 600,000 distinct CDR3 sequences, around half seen once. The sequenced material came from blood. The receptors derive from an elderly man in good health.

This clonotype was observed a handful of times. The J gene is TRBJ2-5, the V gene TRBV7-8, with no clear D. The better agreement between TRBJ2-7 and the DNA end casts doubt on the J call. The CDR3 has 12 residues. Germline assignment: CDR1 SGHVS and CDR2 FQNEAQ. The CDR3 nucleotides read TGTGCCAGCAGCGGCCGGCCTAACGAGCAGTACTTC. Amino acids: CASSGRPNEQYF.

The V gene is TRBV27, the J gene TRBJ2-6; D is possibly TRBD2 (6 bases). The CDR3 loop spans 18 amino acids. Germline lookup yields CDR1 MNHEY and CDR2 SMNVEV (reference sequence). V was cut by 4 bases and J by 0 bases, with 16 bases left in between. The CDR3: CASSSSGAGGSGANVLTF. In DNA, the CDR3 is TGTGCCAGCAGTTCTTCCGGGGCCGGGGGCTCTGGGGCCAACGTCCTGACTTTC. Full variable domain (rest looked up from reference TRBV27 and TRBJ2-6): EAQVTQNPRYLITVTGKKLTVTCSQNMNHEYMSWYRQDPGLGLRQIYYSMNVEVTDKGDVPEGYKVSRKEKRNFPLILESPSPNQTSLYFCASSSSGAGGSGANVLTFGAGSRLTVL.

This clonotype was seen a handful of times. The chain is built from TRBV5-1 and TRBJ1-4; tentative D call: TRBD1 (5 bases). This CDR3 comprises 14 residues. The germline CDR1 and CDR2 sequences are SGHRS and YFSETQ. V was shortened by 0 bases and J by 6 bases, with 9 bases between the two germline ends. The CDR3 spells CASSLVGEHEKLFF. The CDR3 region has the DNA TGCGCCAGCAGCTTGGTAGGGGAGCATGAAAAACTGTTTTTT. Full variable domain (outside the CDR3, taken from reference TRBV5-1 and TRBJ1-4): KAGVTQTPRYLIKTRGQQVTLSCSPISGHRSVSWYQQTPGQGLQFLFEYFSETQRNKGNFPGRFSGRQFSNSRSEMNVSTLELGDSALYLCASSLVGEHEKLFFGSGTQLSVL.

This clonotype was counted a few times. This could be a read error, since a much larger clone is one nucleotide away. The chain couples TRBV7-2 to TRBJ1-6; maybe TRBD1 (5 bases). V was shortened by 5 bases and J by 3 bases, with 8 bases between the two germline ends. CDR3 length: 14 amino acids. Germline CDR1 and CDR2: SGHTA and FQGNSA. The CDR3 coding sequence is TGTGCCAGCAGCGTAGACAGCTATAATTCACCCCTCCACTTT. It yields the protein CASSVDSYNSPLHF.

This clonotype was counted ten times or more. For the CDR3, the DNA is TGTGCCAGCAGTCTGGGACAGGGGGCAGATACGCAGTATTTT. This gives the protein CASSLGQGADTQYF. This chain links TRBV7-2 with TRBJ2-3, with 11 positions matching TRBD1. The V gene end was trimmed by 6 bases and the J gene end by 4 bases; junction bases not matched to a gene: 3. The CDR3 extends over 14 amino acids. The germline gives CDR1 SGHTA, CDR2 FQGNSA. The whole variable domain, filled in from reference TRBV7-2 and TRBJ2-3, reads GAGVSQSPSNKVTEKGKDVELRCDPISGHTALYWYRQSLGQGLEFLIYFQGNSAPDKSGLPSDRFSAERTGGSVSTLTIQRTQQEDSAVYLCASSLGQGADTQYFGPGTRLTVL.

Concerning this clonotype itself: At one of its ends the junction is not consistent with the germline gene, which may arise from a read error. The genes are TRBV6-5 and TRBJ1-1; D gene ambiguous. The CDR3 is 15 amino acids. Germline V gene sequence: CDR1 MNHEY, CDR2 SVGAGI. The CDR3 DNA is TGTGCCAGCAGTTACTCGACATCCGCGAACACTAAAGCTTTCTTT. Its protein product is CASSYSTSANTKAFF.

In nucleotides, the CDR3 is TGTGCCAGCAGCCAACTAGGGACAGACGATAACTATGGCTACACCTTC. It translates to CASSQLGTDDNYGYTF. The V and J genes are TRBV3-1 and TRBJ1-2; 7 nucleotides match TRBD1. CDR3 length: 16 residues. CDR1 is LGHDT and CDR2 is YNNKEL in the germline V gene (reference sequence). V was pared by 2 bases and J by 1 base, with 7 bases of the junction left unmatched.

The chain combines TRBV20-1 with TRBJ2-3; 9 bases match TRBD2. Per the germline V gene, CDR1 is DFQATT and CDR2 is SNEGSKA (reference sequence). The CDR3 consists of 16 residues. Germline trimming cut 3 bases from V and 5 bases from J; bases unmatched to any gene: 12. The CDR3: CSASPTLAGLRDTQYF. The CDR3 DNA reads TGCAGTGCTAGCCCAACACTAGCGGGCCTTCGAGATACGCAGTATTTT.

This sequence joins TRBV4-2 and TRBJ2-7; D is unresolved. Looked up from germline, CDR1 is LGHNA and CDR2 is YNFKEQ. The CDR3 contains 12 residues. Trimming cost V 0 bases and J 6 bases, with 6 bases left between them. CDR3 DNA: TGTGCCAGCAGCCAAGACCGGGCCGAGCAGTACTTC. Translation: CASSQDRAEQYF.

This chain connects TRBV12-3 or TRBV12-4 to TRBJ2-7; either TRBD1 or TRBD2 may fit D (6 bases each). The V and J ends lost 3 bases and 7 bases respectively, with 16 bases between them. This CDR3 has 14 amino acids. The CDR3 bases are TGTGCCAGCAGTTTGGTGTGGGGGGCAGGGGAGCAGTACTTC. The encoded protein is CASSLVWGAGEQYF.

V and J are TRBV6-2 or TRBV6-3 and TRBJ2-1; a weak D match, TRBD1 (9 bases). V lost 7 bases and J 7 bases, leaving 35 bases between the germline ends. CDR3 length: 20 amino acids. CDR1 and CDR2 (germline): MNHEY, SVGEGT. CDR3 nucleotides: TGTGCCAGCACTCGGGCCGAGACAGGGGGACGCGGGAGGAGGGGTAATGAGCAGTTCTTC. Translating it yields CASTRAETGGRGRRGNEQFF.

The chain links TRBV12-3 or TRBV12-4 to TRBJ1-6; D possibly corresponds to TRBD1 (5 bases). Between the trimmed V and J ends, which lost 2 bases and 7 bases, there was a span of 15 bases. CDR3 length: 16 residues. The CDR3 DNA follows: TGTGCCAGCAGTTTAATCCAGGGAGAATACAATTCACCCCTCCACTTT. It yields the protein CASSLIQGEYNSPLHF.

The V gene is TRBV5-1, the J gene TRBJ2-5; tentatively, D is TRBD2 (6 bases). This CDR3 has 15 amino acids. The ends were cut back, 3 bases at V and 1 base at J, with 13 bases in the middle. Looked up from germline, CDR1 is SGHRS and CDR2 is YFSETQ. Here the CDR3 reads CASSSGTQLQETQYF. The CDR3, as DNA: TGCGCCAGCAGCTCCGGGACTCAACTCCAAGAGACCCAGTACTTC.

The CDR3 DNA reads TGTGCCAGCAGCTTACACCACCAAGAGACCCAGTACTTC. This encodes CASSLHHQETQYF. This sequence joins TRBV7-2 and TRBJ2-5; D uncertain. This CDR3 contains 13 residues. Trimming left V 2 bases short and J 0 bases short, with 4 bases between. Per germline, CDR1 SGHTA and CDR2 FQGNSA.

Only a few counts were recorded for this clonotype. A read error may explain this, as a much larger clone is one base away. The genes are TRBV6-5 and TRBJ2-1; a possible D gene is TRBD1 (6 bases). The V end was cut by 0 bases, the J end by 9 bases, with 15 bases between. Looked up from germline, CDR1 is MNHEY and CDR2 is SVGAGI. This CDR3 contains 15 residues. CDR3 sequence (DNA): TGTGCCAGCAGTTACTCGTGTACAGGGCATGGTGAGCAGTTCTTC. Its protein product is CASSYSCTGHGEQFF.

This clonotype was counted at least ten times. The rearrangement links TRBV7-9 to TRBJ2-7, with 8 bases aligning to TRBD2. The CDR3 length is 15 residues. Losses at the gene ends were 7 bases for V and 4 bases for J; bases not matched to a gene: 12. The germline V gene has CDR1 SEHNR and CDR2 FQNEAQ (reference sequence). CDR3 sequence: CASTGRVAGTYEQYF. In DNA form, the CDR3 reads TGTGCCAGCACCGGAAGGGTAGCGGGAACGTACGAGCAGTACTTC.

The V gene is TRBV5-1, the J gene TRBJ2-1; 10 nucleotides match TRBD2. With V trimmed by 3 bases and J by 4 bases, 4 bases remained unmatched. CDR1 SGHRS and CDR2 YFSETQ come from the germline V gene. The CDR3 has 15 residues. CDR3 nucleotide sequence: TGCGCCAGCAGCTGGGCTAGCGGGAGTTACAATGAGCAGTTCTTC. It is translated as CASSWASGSYNEQFF.

This clonotype was picked up many times. The rearrangement joins TRBV6-6 to TRBJ2-7, with D perhaps matching TRBD2 (6 bases). The V and J ends lost 3 bases and 0 bases respectively, with 12 bases between them. Germline loops: CDR1 MNHNY, CDR2 SVGAGI (reference sequence). This CDR3 is built from 15 residues. The CDR3 sequence: CASSYKRGISYEQYF. DNA of the CDR3: TGTGCCAGCAGTTATAAACGGGGGATCTCCTACGAGCAGTACTTC.

This chain uses TRBV9 with TRBJ2-5; the match to TRBD2 covers 11 bases. The V segment lost 6 bases and the J segment 5 bases; nucleotides outside the gene matches: 6. This CDR3 has 14 amino acids. Germline lookup yields CDR1 SGDLS and CDR2 YYNGEE. In DNA, the CDR3 is TGTGCCAGCACCACTAGCGGGAGTTTGGAGACCCAGTACTTC. Translating gives CASTTSGSLETQYF.

The table lists this clonotype with a count of one. The chain carries TRBV5-1 and TRBJ2-5; no firm D call. The V gene's germline CDR1 is SGHRS and CDR2 YFSETQ. Deletions cut 7 bases from V and 1 base from J, with 14 bases between. The CDR3 is made up of 14 amino acids. The CDR3 loop is CASGRSGVQETQYF. Here the CDR3 DNA reads TGCGCCAGCGGACGGAGTGGGGTCCAAGAGACCCAGTACTTC.

This clonotype was found a few times. The chain employs TRBV2 and TRBJ2-5; 7 nucleotides agree with TRBD1. J gave up 1 base and V 8 bases, and 4 bases lay outside the gene matches. Germline-derived CDR1 and CDR2 are SNHLY and FYNNEI. This CDR3 region has 13 residues. The CDR3 region is CASSGQVQETQYF. The DNA for the CDR3 is TGTGCCAGCTCAGGACAGGTCCAAGAGACCCAGTACTTC.

This clonotype has only a few counts. The genes are TRBV29-1 and TRBJ1-1; 8 positions match TRBD1. This CDR3 comprises 14 residues. The germline V gene encodes CDR1 SQVTM and CDR2 ANQGSEA. V dropped 6 bases and J dropped 5; count of bases not matched to a gene: 11. The CDR3 bases are TGCAGCGTAAGGGCCACAGGGGGGAAGACTGAAGCTTTCTTT. It specifies CSVRATGGKTEAFF. Using reference TRBV29-1 and TRBJ1-1 for the parts outside the CDR3, the full variable domain is SAVISQKPSRDICQRGTSLTIQCQVDSQVTMMFWYRQQPGQSLTLIATANQGSEATYESGFVIDKFPISRPNLTFSTLTVSNMSPEDSSIYLCSVRATGGKTEAFFGQGTRLTVV.

In this sample, this clonotype turned up a few times. This rearrangement joins TRBV20-1 to TRBJ2-7; D could derive from TRBD1 or TRBD2 (6 bases each). From germline, CDR1 is DFQATT and CDR2 SNEGSKA (reference sequence). The length of the CDR3 is 15 residues. Trimming removed 3 bases at V and 1 base at J, with 16 bases between. CDR3 sequence: CSARDGGGDSYEQYF. The CDR3, as DNA: TGCAGTGCTAGGGACGGAGGGGGAGATTCCTACGAGCAGTACTTC.

Comments on this clonotype: A junction boundary mismatches the germline segment, possibly from a read error. This chain connects TRBV7-9 to TRBJ2-3; no definite D call. This CDR3 contains 11 residues. CDR1 SEHNR and CDR2 FQNEAQ come from the germline V gene (reference sequence). Written as DNA, the CDR3 is TGTGCCAACAGCCCCAGAGATACGCAGTATTTT. Translation: CANSPRDTQYF.

This clonotype was seen a handful of times. The chain joins TRBV7-9 to TRBJ1-1, with D uncertain. The V and J ends lost 1 base and 4 bases respectively, with 13 bases between them. This CDR3 spans 15 amino acids. Germline assignment: CDR1 SEHNR and CDR2 FQNEAQ (reference sequence). The CDR3 spells CASSLGYRSGTEAFF. The CDR3, as DNA: TGTGCCAGCAGCTTAGGGTACAGATCAGGCACTGAAGCTTTCTTT. Using reference TRBV7-9 and TRBJ1-1 for the parts outside the CDR3, the full variable domain is DTGVSQNPRHKITKRGQNVTFRCDPISEHNRLYWYRQTLGQGPEFLTYFQNEAQLEKSRLLSDRFSAERPKGSFSTLEIQRTEQGDSAMYLCASSLGYRSGTEAFFGQGTRLTVV.

This clonotype was picked up a small number of times. J is TRBJ2-2 and V is TRBV6-5; possible D gene TRBD2, 7 bases. Between the trimmed V and J ends, which lost 6 bases and 2 bases, there was a span of 13 bases. The CDR3 consists of 15 residues. CDR1 MNHEY and CDR2 SVGAGI come from the germline V gene. CDR3 in DNA: TGTGCCAGCAGGGCGAGCGGGACAAACACCGGGGAGCTGTTTTTT. Its protein is CASRASGTNTGELFF.

This chain uses TRBV7-2 with TRBJ2-7; 9 bases match TRBD1. Looked up from germline, CDR1 is SGHTA and CDR2 is FQGNSA. This CDR3 is built from 15 residues. V shed 1 base and J 4 bases; nucleotides not matched to a gene: 5. The CDR3 bases are TGTGCCAGCAGCTTAGATAGGGGACAGGGTTACGAGCAGTACTTC. Amino acid sequence: CASSLDRGQGYEQYF.

CDR3 in amino acids: CASSPGLGGNIQYF. The DNA of the CDR3 is TGTGCCAGCAGCCCGGGTTTAGGCGGAAACATTCAGTACTTC. The chain joins TRBV9 to TRBJ2-7; no clear D gene. Gene TRBJ2-4 matches the end of the DNA better, so the J call may be wrong. CDR1 and CDR2 (germline): SGDLS, YYNGEE. This CDR3 comprises 14 residues.